This TCR beta chain came from a study of early T cells in non-severe SARS-CoV-2 infection. Individual cDNA molecules each received unique molecular identifiers attached to them. TCRdb reanalysed the 5' RACE reads using MiXCR and keeps one entry per CDR3 protein. The data show roughly 43,000 distinct CDR3 sequences, around 23% seen once. The TCR comes from an adult who was a healthcare worker with PCR-confirmed SARS-CoV-2 infection or an uninfected control (not recorded which). This material consisted of whole blood, taken at baseline.

The CDR3 here is CASSAGVAGENLQFF. CDR3 coding DNA: TGTGCCAGCAGCGCGGGGGTAGCGGGGGAAAATTTGCAGTTCTTC. This chain links TRBV9 with TRBJ2-1, with 9 positions matching TRBD2. V dropped 3 bases and J dropped 12; count of bases not matched to a gene: 13. CDR3 length: 15 residues. Per germline, CDR1 SGDLS and CDR2 YYNGEE.